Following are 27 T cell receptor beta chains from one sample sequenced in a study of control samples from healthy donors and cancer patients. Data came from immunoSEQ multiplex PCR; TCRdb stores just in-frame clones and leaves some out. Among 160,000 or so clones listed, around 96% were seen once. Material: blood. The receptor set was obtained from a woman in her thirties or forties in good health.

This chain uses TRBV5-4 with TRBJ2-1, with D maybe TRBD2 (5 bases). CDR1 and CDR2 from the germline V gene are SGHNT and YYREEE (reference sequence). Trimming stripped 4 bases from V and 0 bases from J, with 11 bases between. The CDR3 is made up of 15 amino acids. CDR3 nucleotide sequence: TGTGCCAGCAGCCGGCCGGGAAGCTCCTACAATGAGCAGTTCTTC. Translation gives CASSRPGSSYNEQFF.

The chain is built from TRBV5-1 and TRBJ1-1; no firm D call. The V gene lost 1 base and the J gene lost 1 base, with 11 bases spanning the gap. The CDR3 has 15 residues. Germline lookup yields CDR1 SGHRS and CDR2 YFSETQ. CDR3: CASSLSSLTNTEAFF. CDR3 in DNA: TGCGCCAGCAGCTTGTCTTCTTTGACGAACACTGAAGCTTTCTTT.

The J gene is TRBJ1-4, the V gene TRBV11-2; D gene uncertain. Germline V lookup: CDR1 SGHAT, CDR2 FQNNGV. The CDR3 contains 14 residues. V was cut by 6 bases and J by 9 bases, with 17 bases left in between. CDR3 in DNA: TGTGCCAGCAGGAGCCCGGGCGGGAATCAAAAACTGTTTTTT. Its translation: CASRSPGGNQKLFF.

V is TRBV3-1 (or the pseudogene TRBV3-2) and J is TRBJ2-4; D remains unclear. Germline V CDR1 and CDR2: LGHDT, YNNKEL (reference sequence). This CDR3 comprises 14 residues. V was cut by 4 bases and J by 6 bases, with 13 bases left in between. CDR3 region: CASSRQPHGNIQYF. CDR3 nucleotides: TGTGCCAGCAGCCGCCAACCACATGGAAACATTCAGTACTTC.

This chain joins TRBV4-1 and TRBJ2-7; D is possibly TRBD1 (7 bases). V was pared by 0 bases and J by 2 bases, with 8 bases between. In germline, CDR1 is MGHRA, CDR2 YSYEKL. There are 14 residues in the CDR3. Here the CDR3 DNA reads TGCGCCAGCAGCCAAGACAGGGGGGCCTACGAGCAGTACTTC. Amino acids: CASSQDRGAYEQYF.

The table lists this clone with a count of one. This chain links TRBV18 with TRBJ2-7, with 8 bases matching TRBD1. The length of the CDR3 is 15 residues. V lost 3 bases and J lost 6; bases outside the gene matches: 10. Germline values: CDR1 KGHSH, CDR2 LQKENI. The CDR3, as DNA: TGTGCCAGCTCACCCTATACGACAGGGGATAGCGAGCAGTACTTC. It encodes CASSPYTTGDSEQYF.

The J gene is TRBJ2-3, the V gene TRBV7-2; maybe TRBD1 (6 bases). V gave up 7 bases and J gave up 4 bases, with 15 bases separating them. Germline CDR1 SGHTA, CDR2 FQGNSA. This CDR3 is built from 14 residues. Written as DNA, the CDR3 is TGTGCCAGCACCGGAGCCAGGGGCCCAGATACGCAGTATTTT. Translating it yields CASTGARGPDTQYF.

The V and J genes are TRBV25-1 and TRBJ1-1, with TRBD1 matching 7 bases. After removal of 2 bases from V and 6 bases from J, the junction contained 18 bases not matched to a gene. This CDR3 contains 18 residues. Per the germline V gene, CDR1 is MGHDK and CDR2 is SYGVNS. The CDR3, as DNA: TGTGCCAGCAGTGAAAGACGGGACAGTCCCTTTCGGGGCTCTGAAGCTTTCTTT. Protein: CASSERRDSPFRGSEAFF.

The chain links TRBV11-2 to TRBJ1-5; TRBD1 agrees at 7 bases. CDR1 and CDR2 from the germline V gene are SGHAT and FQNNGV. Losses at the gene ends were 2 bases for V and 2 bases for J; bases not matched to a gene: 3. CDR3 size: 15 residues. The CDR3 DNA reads TGTGCCAGCAGCTTAAGGGGGCAGGGCAATCAGCCCCAGCATTTT. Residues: CASSLRGQGNQPQHF.

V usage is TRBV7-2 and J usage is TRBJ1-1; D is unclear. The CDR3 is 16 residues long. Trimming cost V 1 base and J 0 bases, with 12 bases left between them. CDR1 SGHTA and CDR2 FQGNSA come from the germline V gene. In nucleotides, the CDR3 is TGTGCCAGCAGCTTAGAGGCAGCCCCCCTGAACACTGAAGCTTTCTTT. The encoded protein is CASSLEAAPLNTEAFF.

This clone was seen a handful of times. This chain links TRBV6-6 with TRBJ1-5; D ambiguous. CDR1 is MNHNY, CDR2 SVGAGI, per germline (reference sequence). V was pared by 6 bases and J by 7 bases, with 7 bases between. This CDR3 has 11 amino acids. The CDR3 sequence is CASRENQPQHF. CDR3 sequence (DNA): TGTGCCAGCAGGGAAAACCAGCCCCAGCATTTT.

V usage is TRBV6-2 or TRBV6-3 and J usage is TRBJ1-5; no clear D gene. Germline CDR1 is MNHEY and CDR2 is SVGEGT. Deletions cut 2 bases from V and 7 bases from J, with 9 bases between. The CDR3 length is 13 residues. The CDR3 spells CASSYGIGQPQHF. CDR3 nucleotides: TGTGCCAGCAGTTACGGGATAGGGCAGCCCCAGCATTTT.

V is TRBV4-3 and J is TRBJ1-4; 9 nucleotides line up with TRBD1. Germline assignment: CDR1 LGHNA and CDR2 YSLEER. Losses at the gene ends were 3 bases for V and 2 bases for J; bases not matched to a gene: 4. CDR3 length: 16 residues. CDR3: CASSQDRGLTNEKLFF. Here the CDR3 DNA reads TGCGCCAGCAGCCAGGACAGGGGATTGACTAATGAAAAACTGTTTTTT.

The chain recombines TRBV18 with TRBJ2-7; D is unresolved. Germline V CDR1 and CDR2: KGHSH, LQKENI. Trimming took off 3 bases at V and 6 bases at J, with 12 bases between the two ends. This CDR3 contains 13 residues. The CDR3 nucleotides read TGTGCCAGCTCACCGAGAAACACGGCCGAGCAGTACTTC. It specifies CASSPRNTAEQYF. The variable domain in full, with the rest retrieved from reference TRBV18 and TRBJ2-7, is NAGVMQNPRHLVRRRGQEARLRCSPMKGHSHVYWYRQLPEEGLKFMVYLQKENIIDESGMPKERFSAEFPKEGPSILRIQQVVRGDSAAYFCASSPRNTAEQYFGPGTRLTVT.

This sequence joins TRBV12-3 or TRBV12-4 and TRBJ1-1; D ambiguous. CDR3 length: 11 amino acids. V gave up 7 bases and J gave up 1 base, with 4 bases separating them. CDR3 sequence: CASTANTEAFF. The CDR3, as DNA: TGTGCCAGCACCGCGAACACTGAAGCTTTCTTT.

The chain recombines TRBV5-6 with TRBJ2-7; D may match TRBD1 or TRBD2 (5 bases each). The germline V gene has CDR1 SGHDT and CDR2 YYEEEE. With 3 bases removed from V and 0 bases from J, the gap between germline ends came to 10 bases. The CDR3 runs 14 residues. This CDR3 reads CASSYRDGSYEQYF. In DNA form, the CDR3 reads TGTGCCAGCAGCTACCGGGACGGCTCCTACGAGCAGTACTTC.

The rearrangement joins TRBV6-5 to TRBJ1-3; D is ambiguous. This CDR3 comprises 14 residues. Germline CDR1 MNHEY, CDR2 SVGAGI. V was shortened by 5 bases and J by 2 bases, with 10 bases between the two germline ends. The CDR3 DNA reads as TGTGCCAGCAGTAACGACAAAACTGGAAACACCATATATTTT. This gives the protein CASSNDKTGNTIYF.

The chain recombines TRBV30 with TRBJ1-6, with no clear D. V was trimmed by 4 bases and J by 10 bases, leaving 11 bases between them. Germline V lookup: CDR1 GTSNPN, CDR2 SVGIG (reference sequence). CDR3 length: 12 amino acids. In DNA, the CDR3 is TGTGCCTGGAACGAGGACCCGTCACCCCTCCACTTT. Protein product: CAWNEDPSPLHF.

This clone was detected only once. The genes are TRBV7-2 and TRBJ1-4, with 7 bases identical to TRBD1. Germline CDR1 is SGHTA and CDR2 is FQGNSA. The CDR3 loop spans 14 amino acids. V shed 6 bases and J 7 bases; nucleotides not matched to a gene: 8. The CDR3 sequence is CASRRQGMGEKLFF. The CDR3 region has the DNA TGTGCCAGCAGAAGACAGGGAATGGGTGAAAAACTGTTTTTT.

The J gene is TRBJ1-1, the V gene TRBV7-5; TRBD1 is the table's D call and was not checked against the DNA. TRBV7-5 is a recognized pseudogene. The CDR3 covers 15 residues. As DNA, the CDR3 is TGTGCCAGAAGCCTCCAAGAACAGTCTTTCCCTGCAGCTTTCTTT. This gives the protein CARSLQEQSFPAAFF.

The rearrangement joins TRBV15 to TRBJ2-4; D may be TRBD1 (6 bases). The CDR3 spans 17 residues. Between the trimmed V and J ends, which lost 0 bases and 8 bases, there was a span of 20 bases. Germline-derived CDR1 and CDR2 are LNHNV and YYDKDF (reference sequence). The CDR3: CATSRDGTGTSEDIQYF. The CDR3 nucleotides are TGTGCCACCAGCAGAGATGGAACGGGGACAAGTGAGGACATTCAGTACTTC.

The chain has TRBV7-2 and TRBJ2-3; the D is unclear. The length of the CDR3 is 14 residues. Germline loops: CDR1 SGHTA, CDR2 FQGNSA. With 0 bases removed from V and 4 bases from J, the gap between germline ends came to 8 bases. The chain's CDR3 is CASSLAGLADTQYF. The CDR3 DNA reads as TGTGCCAGCAGCTTAGCGGGGTTGGCAGATACGCAGTATTTT.

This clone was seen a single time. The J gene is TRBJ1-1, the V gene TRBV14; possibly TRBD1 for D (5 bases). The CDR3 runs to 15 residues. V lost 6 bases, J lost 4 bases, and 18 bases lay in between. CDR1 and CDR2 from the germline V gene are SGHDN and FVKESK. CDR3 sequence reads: CASRLKWGRGTEAFF. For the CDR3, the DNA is TGTGCCAGCAGGCTAAAATGGGGGAGGGGCACTGAAGCTTTCTTT.

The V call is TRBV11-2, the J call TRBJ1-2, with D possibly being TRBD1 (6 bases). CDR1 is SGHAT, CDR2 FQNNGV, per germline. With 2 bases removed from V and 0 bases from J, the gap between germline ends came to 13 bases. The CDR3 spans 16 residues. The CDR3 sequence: CASSLNRGQPNYGYTF. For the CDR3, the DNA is TGTGCCAGCAGCTTAAATAGGGGACAACCTAACTATGGCTACACCTTC.

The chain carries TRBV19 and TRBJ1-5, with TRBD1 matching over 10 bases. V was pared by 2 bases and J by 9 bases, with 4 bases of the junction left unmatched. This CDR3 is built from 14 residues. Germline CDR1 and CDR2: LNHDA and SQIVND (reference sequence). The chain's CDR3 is CASSITDRGPPQHF. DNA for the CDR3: TGTGCCAGTAGTATAACCGACAGGGGGCCGCCCCAGCATTTT.

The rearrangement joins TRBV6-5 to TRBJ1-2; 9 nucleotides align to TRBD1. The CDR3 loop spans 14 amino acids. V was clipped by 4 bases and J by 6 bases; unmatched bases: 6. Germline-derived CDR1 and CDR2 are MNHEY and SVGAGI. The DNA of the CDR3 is TGTGCCAGCAGTTCTTCCGGGACAGGGAATGGCTACACCTTC. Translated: CASSSSGTGNGYTF.

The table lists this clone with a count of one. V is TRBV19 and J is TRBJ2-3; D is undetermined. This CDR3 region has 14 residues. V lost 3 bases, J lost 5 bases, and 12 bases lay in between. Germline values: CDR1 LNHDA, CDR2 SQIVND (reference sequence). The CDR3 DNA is TGTGCCAGTAGTATCCTCGGCCGTGGAGATACGCAGTATTTT. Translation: CASSILGRGDTQYF.